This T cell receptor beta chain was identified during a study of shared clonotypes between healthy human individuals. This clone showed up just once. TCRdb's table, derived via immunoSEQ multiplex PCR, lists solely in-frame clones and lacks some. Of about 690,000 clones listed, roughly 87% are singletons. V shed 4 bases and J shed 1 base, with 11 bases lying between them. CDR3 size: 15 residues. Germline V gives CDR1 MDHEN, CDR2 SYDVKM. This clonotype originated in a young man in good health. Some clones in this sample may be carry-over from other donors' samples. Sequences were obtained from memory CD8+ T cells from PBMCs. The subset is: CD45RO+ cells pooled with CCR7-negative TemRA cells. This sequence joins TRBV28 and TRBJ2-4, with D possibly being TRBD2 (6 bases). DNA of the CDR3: TGTGCCAGCAGTTCCCGCCTAGCGGCCAAAAACATTCAGTACTTC. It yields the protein CASSSRLAAKNIQYF.